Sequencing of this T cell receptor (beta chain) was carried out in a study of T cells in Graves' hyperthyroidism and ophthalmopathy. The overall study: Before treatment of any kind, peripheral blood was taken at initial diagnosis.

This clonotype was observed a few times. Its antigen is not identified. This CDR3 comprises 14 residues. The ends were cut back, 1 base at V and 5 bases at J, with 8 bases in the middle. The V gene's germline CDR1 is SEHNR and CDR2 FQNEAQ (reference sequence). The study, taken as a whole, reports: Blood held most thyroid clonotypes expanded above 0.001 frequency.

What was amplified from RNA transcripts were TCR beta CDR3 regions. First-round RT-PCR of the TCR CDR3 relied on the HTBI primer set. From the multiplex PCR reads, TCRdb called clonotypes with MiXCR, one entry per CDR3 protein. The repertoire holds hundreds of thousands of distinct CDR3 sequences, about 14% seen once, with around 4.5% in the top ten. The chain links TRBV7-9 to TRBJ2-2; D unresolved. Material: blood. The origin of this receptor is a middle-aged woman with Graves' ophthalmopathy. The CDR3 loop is CASSLGRSTGELFF. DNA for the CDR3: TGTGCCAGCAGCTTAGGCCGTTCGACCGGGGAGCTGTTTTTT.